The sequence of this T cell receptor (beta chain) was determined in a study of blood T cell repertoires in COVID-19. The CDR3 consists of 15 residues. Germline V gene lookup returns CDR1 SNHLY and CDR2 FYNNEI. The J segment lost 0 bases and the V segment lost 4 bases, leaving 3 bases of the junction unmatched. The assay was immunoSEQ multiplex PCR, and TCRdb's table has in-frame clones only and misses some. Here the sample spans 99,000 or so clones, about four fifths being singletons. Sequencing was done on a sample of peripheral blood. The sequence was collected from a woman over 75 with acute or convalescent COVID-19. V is TRBV2 and J is TRBJ1-2, with TRBD1 matching over 9 bases. CDR3 in amino acids: CASSVGTGSNYGYTF. In DNA form, the CDR3 reads TGTGCCAGCAGTGTCGGGACAGGGTCTAACTATGGCTACACCTTC. Together with reference TRBV2 and TRBJ1-2, the CDR3 gives the full variable domain: EPEVTQTPSHQVTQMGQEVILRCVPISNHLYFYWYRQILGQKVEFLVSFYNNEISEKSEIFDDQFSVERPDGSNFTLKIRSTKLEDSAMYFCASSVGTGSNYGYTFGSGTRLTVV.